The rows below give T cell receptor beta chains drawn from one sample of a study of T cells in Graves' hyperthyroidism and ophthalmopathy. MiXCR, applied by TCRdb to the multiplex PCR reads, yields one record per CDR3 protein. The sample lists approximately 400,000 distinct CDR3 sequences; around 14% were seen once. The source material was blood. These receptors came from a young woman with Graves' hyperthyroidism. Both conserved end residues are part of each CDR3. D genes are given only for firm matches. Only part of the rows carry a size: once, few, many, or a class if the clone is expanded.

cdr3_length d_call clone_size j_call v_call cdr3_aa cdr3_nt
15 - few TRBJ2-3 TRBV6-1 CASSPLTASTDTQYF TGTGCCAGCAGTCCCCTAACGGCTAGCACAGATACGCAGTATTTT
14 - few TRBJ2-5 TRBV7-6 CASSTLTGQETQYF TGTGCCAGCAGCACCCTGACAGGACAAGAGACCCAGTACTTC
21 - - TRBJ2-1 TRBV7-8 CASSPPEQGGPGLRTNNEQFF TGTGCCAGCTCACCACCAGAGCAGGGGGGCCCGGGACTACGCACTAACAATGAGCAGTTCTTC
13 TRBD1 - TRBJ2-1 TRBV12-3/TRBV12-4 CASSSDRGNEQFF TGTGCCAGCAGTTCGGACAGGGGGAATGAGCAGTTCTTC
14 TRBD1 - TRBJ1-5 TRBV20-1 CSARAGTGLQPQHF TGCAGTGCTAGAGCCGGGACAGGGCTCCAGCCCCAGCATTTT
13 - many TRBJ2-2 TRBV3-1 CASSQAYTGELFF TGTGCCAGCAGCCAAGCGTACACCGGGGAGCTGTTTTTT
17 TRBD2 - TRBJ2-1 TRBV5-5 CASSLTDLAVRNNEQFF TGTGCCAGCAGCTTGACGGACCTAGCGGTCAGAAACAATGAGCAGTTCTTC
13 - many TRBJ2-5 TRBV6-2/TRBV6-3 CASSYSFPETQYF TGTGCCAGCAGTTACTCATTCCCGGAGACCCAGTACTTC
19 TRBD1 - TRBJ2-1 TRBV28 CASSFSGTGAMGQRDEQFF TGTGCCAGCAGTTTCTCCGGGACAGGGGCGATGGGCCAGCGGGATGAGCAGTTCTTC
16 TRBD1 many TRBJ2-7 TRBV7-9 CASSRRGQGVSYEQYF TGTGCCAGCAGCCGGCGGGGACAGGGAGTTTCCTACGAGCAGTACTTC
15 TRBD2 - TRBJ2-3 TRBV15 CATSREAGDPDTQYF TGTGCCACCAGCAGAGAGGCGGGAGATCCAGATACGCAGTATTTT
17 TRBD2 many TRBJ2-1 TRBV12-3/TRBV12-4 CASSFLGTSGGGREQFF TGTGCCAGCAGTTTCCTAGGGACTAGCGGGGGGGGTAGGGAGCAGTTCTTC
17 TRBD1 many TRBJ1-2 TRBV4-1 CASSQERLSGQLYGYTF TGCGCCAGCAGCCAAGAGCGGCTCTCGGGACAGTTATACGGCTACACCTTC
12 - many TRBJ2-7 TRBV20-1 CSAAGDGYEQYF TGCAGTGCTGCAGGGGATGGCTACGAGCAGTACTTC